Given below is one T cell receptor (beta chain) in context. This clonotype came up many times. No qualities accompany the bases; no much larger clone lies one base away. These data belong to a study of T cells after yellow fever vaccination (dated by TCRdb to about 2019). Regarding the study in general: Using CD3, CD45RA, CCR7 and CD95 staining, memory subsets (EM, EMRA, CM and Tscm) were sorted on a BD FACS Aria III. Libraries from fractions with low cell numbers were prepared with the SMART-Seq v4 Ultra Low Input RNA kit. Bulk TCR alpha and beta repertoires were sequenced longitudinally to track T-cell clones before and after primary and booster YFV17D yellow fever vaccination. Two healthy male donors, one aged 18 to 30 and one aged 30 to 40 years, made up the cohort. Bulk PBMC replicates and cell subsets were isolated from blood drawn at multiple timepoints before and after both primary and secondary immunization. Memory subsets were sorted on days 0, 15 and 45 and at 18 months after primary vaccination, and on days 0, 15 and 45 after the 30-year booster.

Interpreted using the paper, the treatment or condition label stands for: live attenuated yellow fever vaccine strain. A standard Ficoll-Paque protocol was used to isolate PBMCs from peripheral blood. For sorted memory subsets, RNA extraction was done with the RNeasy Micro Kit. The investigation overall reported the following: Most clones expanded after primary vaccination (almost 97% of CD4 and over 80% of CD8) were re-detected after the booster, suggesting that broad memory maintenance occurred. Because only two donors were included in the study, the extent to which the findings can be generalized is limited. Compared with the primary T-cell response, the secondary T-cell response was weaker but faster, peaking on day 5 rather than day 15. A small fraction of clonotypes appeared in both the CD4 and CD8 compartments, likely as a result of convergent recombination. In the sorted memory subsets on day 0, nearly all vaccine-responding clonotypes were below the level of detection. Computational filtering was required because FACS-sorted repertoires could contain abundant contaminating clonotypes from the bulk population.

TCR cDNA was synthesized by 5'RACE template switching, through which a universal primer site and unique molecular identifiers were introduced. Priming for cDNA synthesis came from both the TCR alpha and TCR beta constant segments. Library amplification used two PCR steps, and the second PCR step added sample barcodes and sequencing adapters. Libraries were sequenced on Illumina HiSeq 2500 (2x100 bp) or NovaSeq (2x150 bp). Concerning the study's data processing: Reads were demultiplexed and collapsed into UMI consensus sequences with MIGEC, and V(D)J alignment was performed with MiXCR. Clonotypes responding to the vaccine were identified with edgeR on replicate PBMC samples, with the criteria of FDR below 0.01 and a log2 fold change above 5 up to day 15. Each bulk clonotype received a CD4 or CD8 identity based on whether the sequenced CD4 or CD8 repertoire contained that clonotype at higher abundance. To estimate the distribution of each clone across memory phenotypes, clonotype frequencies in memory subsets were weighted by FACS-sorted cell numbers. Using fastp trimming at Q25 and MiXCR clonotype assembly, TCRdb reanalyzed the public sequencing data and kept in-frame beta chains. Entries are consolidated by CDR3 protein sequence, retaining the most common genes and DNA. The authors' filters were not applied to this entry. Across this sample there are 20,000 to 25,000 distinct CDR3 sequences, with around 3.5% seen only once. Together, the top ten hold around 0.98% of the sample.

CDR1 ENHRY and CDR2 SYGVKD are derived from the germline V gene. The CDR3 runs 16 residues from the cysteine to the phenylalanine. Only the CDR3 portion is preserved as DNA: 48 bases, with reading frame beginning at the first base. V trim: 0 bases; J trim: 6 bases; unmatched bases: 6. The sequence derives from a man aged 18-30 years who received the YFV17D yellow fever vaccine. Sequenced here: PBMCs, either bulk or a sorted T-cell subset (CD4+, CD8+, memory, or dextramer-sorted; not recorded which), sampled roughly 47 days after the first yellow fever vaccination. This sequence uses TRBV10-3 and TRBJ1-5, and 9 junctional nucleotides match TRBD1. The nucleotides read TGTGCCATCAGTGAGTCGAGGACAGGGGAAGTTCAGCCCCAGCATTTT. This gives the protein CAISESRTGEVQPQHF.